This T cell receptor (beta chain) was found in a study of T cell changes during pregnancy in multiple sclerosis. Assay used: immunoSEQ multiplex PCR; TCRdb lists only in-frame clones, some missing. There are about 50,000 clones in the sample; 94% occur only once, and around 0.3% lies in the top ten. Germline CDR1 and CDR2: MNHEY and SVGAGI. V gave up 4 bases and J gave up 4 bases, with 13 bases separating them. The CDR3 has 14 amino acids. The material was CD4+ T cells from peripheral blood mononuclear cells, obtained in the third trimester of pregnancy. The chain is built from TRBV6-5 and TRBJ1-1; TRBD1 might be the D (6 bases). The receptor was isolated from a female donor with multiple sclerosis, enrolled in a pregnancy study. CDR3 amino acids: CASSFYRVSTEAFF. Here the CDR3 DNA reads TGTGCCAGCAGTTTCTACAGGGTTAGCACTGAAGCTTTCTTT.